The rows below give T cell receptor beta chains drawn from one sample of a study of CD8+CD57+ T cells in acquired aplastic anemia. MiXCR was run by TCRdb on the reads, yielding one entry per CDR3 protein. The sample includes roughly 170,000 distinct CDR3 sequences, 45% to 60% of them seen just once. The sequenced sample consisted of sorted CD4+, CD8+, or CD8+CD57+ T cells (not recorded which) from PBMCs. These receptors originate from a human donor with aplastic anemia. CDR3s include the opening cysteine and the closing phenylalanine or tryptophan. A D gene is named only where the DNA matches it firmly. The size field is filled for only some rows; it gives once, few, many or a size class.

d_call	v_call	clone_size	j_call	cdr3_aa	cdr3_nt
TRBD1	TRBV29-1	.	TRBJ1-2	CSAQTGGYYGYTF	TGCAGCGCACAAACAGGGGGCTATTATGGCTACACCTTC
TRBD1	TRBV5-1	.	TRBJ1-2	CASSPSGTGGGYTF	TGCGCCAGCAGCCCCTCCGGGACAGGGGGAGGCTACACCTTC
.	TRBV2	.	TRBJ2-7	CASSVGGSGAEQYF	TGTGCCAGCAGCGTAGGAGGTAGCGGTGCCGAGCAGTACTTC
.	TRBV19	.	TRBJ1-1	CASSPPLSSHQQTEAFF	TGTGCCAGTAGTCCCCCCTTATCCAGCCACCAGCAGACTGAAGCTTTCTTT
TRBD1	TRBV4-1	.	TRBJ2-7	CASSQPPGQGIHEQYF	TGCGCCAGCAGCCAACCTCCGGGACAGGGGATCCACGAGCAGTACTTC
.	TRBV2	few	TRBJ1-1	CASSGLMNTEAFF	TGTGCCAGCAGTGGGTTAATGAACACTGAAGCTTTCTTT
TRBD2	TRBV6-1	many	TRBJ2-4	CASNSGGPQYF	TGTGCCAGCAACAGCGGGGGCCCTCAGTACTTC
.	TRBV19	many	TRBJ1-5	CASSKEVEQPQHF	TGTGCCAGTAGCAAGGAGGTCGAGCAGCCCCAGCATTTT
.	TRBV2	many	TRBJ2-2	CASATEMDTGELFF	TGTGCCAGTGCAACCGAAATGGACACCGGGGAGCTGTTTTTT
TRBD1	TRBV24-1	once	TRBJ2-5	CATSDLSGTGQETQYF	TGTGCCACCAGTGACCTATCCGGGACAGGACAAGAGACCCAGTACTTC
.	TRBV20-1	many	TRBJ2-3	CSAKRADTQYF	TGCAGTGCTAAACGGGCCGATACGCAGTATTTT
.	TRBV5-1	many	TRBJ2-1	CASSLDPLGSYNEQFF	TGCGCCAGCAGCTTGGACCCCCTCGGGTCCTACAATGAGCAGTTCTTC
TRBD1	TRBV6-1	.	TRBJ1-4	CATRRDRGGEKLFF	TGTGCCACCCGGCGGGACAGGGGAGGGGAAAAACTGTTTTTT
TRBD2	TRBV10-3	few	TRBJ2-5	CAISDSLTSGRETQYF	TGTGCCATCAGTGATAGTCTGACTAGCGGGAGGGAGACCCAGTACTTC
.	TRBV5-1	once	TRBJ2-2	CASSLVVTARMNTGELFF	TGCGCCAGCAGCCTGGTTGTGACAGCACGGATGAACACCGGGGAGCTGTTTTTT
TRBD2	TRBV15	.	TRBJ2-3	CATSRLAGALDTQYF	TGTGCCACCAGCAGGTTAGCGGGGGCATTGGATACGCAGTATTTT
TRBD1	TRBV6-1	.	TRBJ1-6	CASSPTGNASPLHF	TGTGCCAGCAGCCCGACAGGGAATGCTTCACCCCTCCACTTT
.	TRBV19	.	TRBJ1-6	CASSIGGSPLHF	TGTGCCAGTAGTATTGGAGGCTCACCCCTCCACTTT
.	TRBV20-1	few	TRBJ1-2	CSARVGYTF	TGCAGTGCTAGGGTTGGCTACACCTTC
TRBD1	TRBV10-3	many	TRBJ2-7	CAIRIGQGGEQYF	TGTGCCATCAGGATCGGACAGGGCGGCGAGCAGTACTTC
TRBD1	TRBV20-1	.	TRBJ2-7	CSALGQGGLEQYF	TGCAGTGCCCTGGGACAGGGAGGCCTCGAGCAGTACTTC
.	TRBV2	.	TRBJ1-6	CASKLDSHNSPLHF	TGTGCCAGCAAACTAGACAGCCATAATTCACCCCTCCACTTT
.	TRBV9	.	TRBJ1-1	CASSVVGLGTTEAFF	TGTGCCAGCAGCGTAGTGGGGTTGGGAACCACTGAAGCTTTCTTT
.	TRBV11-1	.	TRBJ2-6	CASSAAGREHSGANVLTF	TGTGCCAGCAGCGCGGCGGGCAGGGAACACTCTGGGGCCAACGTCCTGACTTTC
.	TRBV2	many	TRBJ1-4	CASRATATTNEKLFF	TGTGCCAGCAGGGCGACAGCAACAACTAATGAAAAACTGTTTTTT
.	TRBV2	many	TRBJ1-3	CASRPGGNTIYF	TGTGCCAGCAGACCAGGGGGAAACACCATATATTTT
.	TRBV5-1	many	TRBJ1-2	CASSLSGGSYGYTF	TGCGCCAGCAGCTTGTCGGGTGGTAGCTATGGCTACACCTTC
.	TRBV7-3	few	TRBJ2-7	CASSLTGGEQYF	TGTGCCAGCAGCTTAACCGGGGGCGAGCAGTACTTC
TRBD1	TRBV19	many	TRBJ1-5	CASSMISGGAGQPQHF	TGTGCCAGTAGTATGATTTCAGGGGGCGCGGGTCAGCCCCAGCATTTT
TRBD1	TRBV24-1	many	TRBJ1-2	CATSDRDRGNGYTF	TGTGCCACCAGTGACCGGGACAGGGGCAATGGCTACACCTTC
.	TRBV19	many	TRBJ2-7	CASRPTTWDGSYEQYF	TGTGCCAGTAGACCCACAACGTGGGACGGTTCCTACGAGCAGTACTTC
.	TRBV6-1	many	TRBJ2-2	CAHQAARNTGELFF	TGTGCCCATCAGGCGGCGCGTAACACCGGGGAGCTGTTTTTT
TRBD1	TRBV20-1	.	TRBJ1-1	CSANGQGALGTEAFF	TGCAGTGCTAATGGGCAGGGGGCCCTCGGAACTGAAGCTTTCTTT
.	TRBV18	.	TRBJ2-5	CASSPRQVRETQYF	TGTGCCAGCTCACCACGTCAGGTCCGAGAGACCCAGTACTTC
TRBD1	TRBV10-3	.	TRBJ1-1	CAIRGGQGSMNTEAFF	TGTGCCATCAGGGGGGGACAGGGAAGCATGAACACTGAAGCTTTCTTT
.	TRBV29-1	.	TRBJ2-6	CSVAKEGANVLTF	TGCAGCGTTGCGAAAGAGGGGGCCAACGTCCTGACTTTC
.	TRBV12-3/TRBV12-4	many	TRBJ2-7	CASKIGHSSYEQYF	TGTGCCAGCAAAATTGGACATTCCTCCTACGAGCAGTACTTC
.	TRBV29-1	.	TRBJ2-3	CSAQSPLWSGDTDTQYF	TGCAGCGCTCAATCCCCCTTGTGGAGCGGAGACACAGATACGCAGTATTTT
.	TRBV7-8	few	TRBJ2-1	CASSLARDYNEQFF	TGTGCCAGCAGCTTAGCCAGGGACTACAATGAGCAGTTCTTC
TRBD1	TRBV2	many	TRBJ1-3	CASSGQGSGNTIYF	TGTGCCAGCAGTGGACAGGGGTCCGGAAACACCATATATTTT
.	TRBV9	.	TRBJ1-1	CASSVGANTEAFF	TGTGCCAGCAGCGTAGGGGCGAACACTGAAGCTTTCTTT
.	TRBV20-1	many	TRBJ1-5	CSARATGVNQPQHF	TGCAGTGCTAGAGCGACGGGGGTAAATCAGCCCCAGCATTTT
TRBD2	TRBV15	.	TRBJ2-1	CATSSRGGASYNEQFF	TGTGCCACCAGCAGTCGGGGGGGGGCGTCCTACAATGAGCAGTTCTTC
.	TRBV20-1	few	TRBJ2-7	CSARVGRSSYEQYF	TGCAGTGCTAGAGTGGGGAGGAGCTCCTACGAGCAGTACTTC
.	TRBV12-3/TRBV12-4	few	TRBJ2-3	CASSLMDHTDTQYF	TGTGCCAGCAGTTTAATGGATCACACAGATACGCAGTATTTT
TRBD2	TRBV20-1	.	TRBJ2-1	CSARDSSGTSGRSEQFF	TGCAGTGCTAGAGACAGTTCCGGGACTAGCGGGAGAAGCGAGCAGTTCTTC
.	TRBV20-1	.	TRBJ2-3	CSARDPARADTQYF	TGCAGTGCTAGAGATCCAGCTCGCGCAGATACGCAGTATTTT
TRBD1	TRBV7-8	.	TRBJ2-1	CASGRGRDNEQFF	TGTGCCAGCGGCAGGGGGCGCGACAATGAGCAGTTCTTC
.	TRBV5-1	many	TRBJ2-7	CASSLVGSYEQYF	TGCGCCAGCAGCTTGGTAGGTTCTTACGAGCAGTACTTC